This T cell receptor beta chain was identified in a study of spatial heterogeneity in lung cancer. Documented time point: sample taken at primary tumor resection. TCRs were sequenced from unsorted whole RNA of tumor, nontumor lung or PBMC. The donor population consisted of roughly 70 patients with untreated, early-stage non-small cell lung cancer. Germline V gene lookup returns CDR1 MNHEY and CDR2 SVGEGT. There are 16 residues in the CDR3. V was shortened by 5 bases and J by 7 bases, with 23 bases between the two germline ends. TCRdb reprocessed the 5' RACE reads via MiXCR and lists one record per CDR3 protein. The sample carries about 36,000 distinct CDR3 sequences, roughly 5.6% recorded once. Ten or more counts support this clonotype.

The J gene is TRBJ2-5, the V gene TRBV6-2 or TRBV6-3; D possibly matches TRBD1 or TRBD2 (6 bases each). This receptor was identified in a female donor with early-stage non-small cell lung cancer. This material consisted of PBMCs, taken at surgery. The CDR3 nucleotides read TGTGCCAGCAGTCTGCAGGGGTGGCGGGGCCCCGGGACCCAGTACTTC. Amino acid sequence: CASSLQGWRGPGTQYF.